Reported below is one T cell receptor beta chain. This sample was included in a study of PD-1 blockade in classical Hodgkin lymphoma. J gave up 3 bases and V 3 bases, and 5 bases lay outside the gene matches. The CDR3 has 14 residues. From germline, CDR1 is MNHEY and CDR2 SMNVEV (reference sequence). Time point given: cycle 4 day 1 (C4D1), after five to seven weeks of nivolumab. Each patient relapsed following autologous stem cell transplantation, and prior brentuximab vedotin exposure differed. Profiled with immunoSEQ multiplex PCR; TCRdb holds only in-frame clones, not every one. This table has fewer than 100,000 clones, about 93% appearing once.

The sequencing used peripheral blood mononuclear cells (PBMCs), collected before the fourth cycle of nivolumab. The sequence derives from a human donor with classical Hodgkin lymphoma. The V gene is TRBV27, the J gene TRBJ2-7; 7 bases align to TRBD1. CDR3 amino acids: CASSFSPGGYEQYF. The CDR3 DNA sequence: TGTGCCAGCAGTTTCAGTCCAGGGGGCTACGAGCAGTACTTC.